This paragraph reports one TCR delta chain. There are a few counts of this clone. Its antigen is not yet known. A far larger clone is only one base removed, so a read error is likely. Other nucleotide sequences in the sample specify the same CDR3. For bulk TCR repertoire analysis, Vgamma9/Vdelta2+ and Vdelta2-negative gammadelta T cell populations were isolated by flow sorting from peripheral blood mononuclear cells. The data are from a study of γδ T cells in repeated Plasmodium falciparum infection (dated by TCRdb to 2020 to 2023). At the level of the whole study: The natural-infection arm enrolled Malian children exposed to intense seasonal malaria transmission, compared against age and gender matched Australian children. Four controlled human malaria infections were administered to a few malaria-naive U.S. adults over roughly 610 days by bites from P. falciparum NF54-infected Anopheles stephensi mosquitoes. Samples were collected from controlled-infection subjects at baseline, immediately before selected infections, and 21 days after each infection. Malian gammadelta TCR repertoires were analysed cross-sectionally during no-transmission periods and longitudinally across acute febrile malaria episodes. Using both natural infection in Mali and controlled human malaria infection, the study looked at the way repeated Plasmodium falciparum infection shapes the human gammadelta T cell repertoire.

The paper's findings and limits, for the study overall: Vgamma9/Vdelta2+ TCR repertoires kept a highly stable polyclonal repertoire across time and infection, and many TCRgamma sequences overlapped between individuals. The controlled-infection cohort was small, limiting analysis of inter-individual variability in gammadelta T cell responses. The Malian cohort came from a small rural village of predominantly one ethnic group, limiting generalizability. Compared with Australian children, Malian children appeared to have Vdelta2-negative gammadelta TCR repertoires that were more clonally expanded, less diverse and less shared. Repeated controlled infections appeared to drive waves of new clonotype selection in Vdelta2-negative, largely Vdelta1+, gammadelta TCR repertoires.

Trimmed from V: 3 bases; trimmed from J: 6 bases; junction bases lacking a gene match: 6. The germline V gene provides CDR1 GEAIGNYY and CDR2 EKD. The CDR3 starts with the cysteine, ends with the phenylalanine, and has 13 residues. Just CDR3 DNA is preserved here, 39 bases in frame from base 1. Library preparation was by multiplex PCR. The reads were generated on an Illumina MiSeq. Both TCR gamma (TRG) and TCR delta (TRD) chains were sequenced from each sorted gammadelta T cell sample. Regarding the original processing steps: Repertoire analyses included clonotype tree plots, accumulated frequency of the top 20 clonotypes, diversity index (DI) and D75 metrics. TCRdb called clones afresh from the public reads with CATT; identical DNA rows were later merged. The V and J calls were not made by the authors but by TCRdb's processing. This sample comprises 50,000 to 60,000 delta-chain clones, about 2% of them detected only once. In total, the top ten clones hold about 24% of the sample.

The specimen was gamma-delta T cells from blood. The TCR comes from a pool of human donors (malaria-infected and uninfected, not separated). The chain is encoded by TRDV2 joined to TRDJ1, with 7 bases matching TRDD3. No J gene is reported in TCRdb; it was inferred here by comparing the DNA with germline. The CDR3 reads CACDLLGDNKLIF. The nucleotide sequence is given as TGTGCCTGTGACCTACTAGGGGATAATAAACTCATCTTT.